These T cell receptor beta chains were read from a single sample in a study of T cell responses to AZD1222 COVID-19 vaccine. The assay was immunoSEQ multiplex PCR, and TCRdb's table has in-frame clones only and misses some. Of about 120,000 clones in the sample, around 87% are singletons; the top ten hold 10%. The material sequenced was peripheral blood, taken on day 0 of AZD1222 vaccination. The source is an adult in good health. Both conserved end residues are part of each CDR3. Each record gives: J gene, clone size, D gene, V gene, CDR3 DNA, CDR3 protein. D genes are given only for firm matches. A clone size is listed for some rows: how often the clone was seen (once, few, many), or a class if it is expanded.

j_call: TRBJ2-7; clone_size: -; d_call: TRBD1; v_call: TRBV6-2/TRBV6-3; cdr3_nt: TGTGCCAGCAGTTACTATGGGACAGGCTCCTACGAGCAGTACTTC; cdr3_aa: CASSYYGTGSYEQYF
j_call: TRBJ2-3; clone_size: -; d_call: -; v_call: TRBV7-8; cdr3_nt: TGTGCCAGCAGCTTGGGGGGCGCGGGGCGCACAGATACGCAGTATTTT; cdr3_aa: CASSLGGAGRTDTQYF
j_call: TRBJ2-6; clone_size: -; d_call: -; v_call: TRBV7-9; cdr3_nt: TGTGCCAGCAGCTGGGGGTCCGCTGGGGCCAACGTCCTGACTTTC; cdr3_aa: CASSWGSAGANVLTF
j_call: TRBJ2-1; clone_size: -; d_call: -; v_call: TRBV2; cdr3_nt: TGTGCCAGCAGTGGAGGGAGTTCAGTTTACAATGAGCAGTTCTTC; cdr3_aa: CASSGGSSVYNEQFF
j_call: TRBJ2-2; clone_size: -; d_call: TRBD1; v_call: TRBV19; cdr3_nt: TGTGCCAGTACCTCCCGGGACAGAGAGGCCGGGGAGCTGTTTTTT; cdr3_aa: CASTSRDREAGELFF
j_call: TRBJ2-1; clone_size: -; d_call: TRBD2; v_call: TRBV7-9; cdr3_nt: TGTGCCAGCAGCCATGGACTAGTTATCAATGAGCAGTTCTTC; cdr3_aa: CASSHGLVINEQFF
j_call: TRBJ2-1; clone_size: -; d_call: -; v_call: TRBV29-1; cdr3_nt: TGCAGCGTTGAAGCCACCTGGGATGAGCAGTTCTTC; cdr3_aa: CSVEATWDEQFF
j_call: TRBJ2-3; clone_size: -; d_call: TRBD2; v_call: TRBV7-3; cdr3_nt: TGTGCCAGCAGCTTAGCGGGAGGGTCCACAGATACGCAGTATTTT; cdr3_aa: CASSLAGGSTDTQYF
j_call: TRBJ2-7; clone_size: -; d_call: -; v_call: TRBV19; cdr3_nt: TGTGCCAGTAGTGTAGGACGGGTCTACGAGCAGTACTTC; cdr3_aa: CASSVGRVYEQYF
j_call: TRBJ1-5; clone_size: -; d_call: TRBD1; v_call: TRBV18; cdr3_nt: TGTGCCAGCTCACCGGACAGGGGAAATCAGCCCCAGCATTTT; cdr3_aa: CASSPDRGNQPQHF
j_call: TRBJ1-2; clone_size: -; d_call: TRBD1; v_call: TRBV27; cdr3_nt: TGTGCCAGCAGTTTATCCCGGACAGGTCCCGGCTACACCTTC; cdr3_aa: CASSLSRTGPGYTF
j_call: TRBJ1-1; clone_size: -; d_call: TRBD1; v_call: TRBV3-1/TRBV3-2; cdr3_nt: TGTGCCAGCAGCCAAGATAGCCAGGGGGCCCCCATGAACACTGAAGCTTTCTTT; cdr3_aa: CASSQDSQGAPMNTEAFF
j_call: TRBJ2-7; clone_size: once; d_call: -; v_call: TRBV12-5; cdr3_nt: TGTGCTAGTGCCCCGAATTTTTACGAGCAGTACTTC; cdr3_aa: CASAPNFYEQYF
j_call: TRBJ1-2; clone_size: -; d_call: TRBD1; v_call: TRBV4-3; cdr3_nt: TGCGCCAGCAGCCAACAAACAACAGGGGGCTATGGCTACACCTTC; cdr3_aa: CASSQQTTGGYGYTF
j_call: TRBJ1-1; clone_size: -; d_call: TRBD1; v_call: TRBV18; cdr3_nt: TGTGCCAGCTCACCCGAGGGGGCGAGGTACACTGAAGCTTTCTTT; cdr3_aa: CASSPEGARYTEAFF
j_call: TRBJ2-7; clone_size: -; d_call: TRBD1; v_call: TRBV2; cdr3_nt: TGTGCCAGCAGGACCAGGACGGGACAGGGCACCTACGAGCAGTACTTC; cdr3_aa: CASRTRTGQGTYEQYF
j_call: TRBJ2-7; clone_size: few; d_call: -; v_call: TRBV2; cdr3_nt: TGTGCCAGCAGTTCCTCGTGGGGGACGGGATACTACGAGCAGTACTTC; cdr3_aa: CASSSSWGTGYYEQYF
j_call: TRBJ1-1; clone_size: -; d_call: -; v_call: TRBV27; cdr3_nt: TGTGCCAGCAGTGCACAGGGAAGGACTGAAGCTTTCTTT; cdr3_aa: CASSAQGRTEAFF
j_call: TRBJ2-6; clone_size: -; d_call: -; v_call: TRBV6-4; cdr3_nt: TGTGCCAGCTCTTCGGGGGGCGCTGGGGCCAACGTCCTGACTTTC; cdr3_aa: CASSSGGAGANVLTF
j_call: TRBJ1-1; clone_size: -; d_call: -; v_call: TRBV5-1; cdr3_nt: TGCGCCAGCAGCTCTCCTCTAACAGGGAGCTTCGGCACTGAAGCTTTCTTT; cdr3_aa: CASSSPLTGSFGTEAFF
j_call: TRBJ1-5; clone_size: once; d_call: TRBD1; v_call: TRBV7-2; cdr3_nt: TGTGCCAGCAGCCCCAGGACAGGGAACAATCAGCCCCAGCATTTT; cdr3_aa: CASSPRTGNNQPQHF
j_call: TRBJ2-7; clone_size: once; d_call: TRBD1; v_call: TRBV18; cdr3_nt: TGTGCCAGCTCTCGGACAGGGAGATACGAGCAGTACTTC; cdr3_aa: CASSRTGRYEQYF
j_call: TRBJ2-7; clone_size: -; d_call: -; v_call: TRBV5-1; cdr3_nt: TGCGCCAGCAGCTTGAATTCTGCGGGACGCTACGAGCAGTACTTC; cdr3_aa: CASSLNSAGRYEQYF
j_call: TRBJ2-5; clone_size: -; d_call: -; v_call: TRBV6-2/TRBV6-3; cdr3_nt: TGTGCCAGCAGTCCCAGGGAAGAGACCCAGTACTTC; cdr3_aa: CASSPREETQYF
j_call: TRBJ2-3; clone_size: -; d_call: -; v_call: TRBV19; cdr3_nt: TGTGCCAGTAGCATGATATCCGGAGATACGCAGTATTTT; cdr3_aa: CASSMISGDTQYF
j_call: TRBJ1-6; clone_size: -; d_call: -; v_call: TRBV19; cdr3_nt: TGTGCCAGTAGTACCCATACGGGGGTCAATTCACCCCTCCACTTT; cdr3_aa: CASSTHTGVNSPLHF
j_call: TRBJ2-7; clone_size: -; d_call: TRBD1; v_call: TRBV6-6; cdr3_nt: TGTGCCAGCAGGATCACAGGGGGATCCTACGAGCAGTACTTC; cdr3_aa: CASRITGGSYEQYF
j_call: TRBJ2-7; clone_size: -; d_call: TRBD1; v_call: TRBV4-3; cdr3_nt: TGCGCCAGCAGCCATCTTCCGGGACAGGGGAGCTACGAGCAGTACTTC; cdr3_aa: CASSHLPGQGSYEQYF
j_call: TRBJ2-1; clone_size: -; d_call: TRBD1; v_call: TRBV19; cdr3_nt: TGTGCCAGTAGTCGACAGGGCCCCGCAAACTCCTACAATGAGCAGTTCTTC; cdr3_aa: CASSRQGPANSYNEQFF
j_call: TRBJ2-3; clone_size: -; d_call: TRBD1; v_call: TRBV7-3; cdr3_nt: TGTGCCAGCAGCTCGGACAGGGGAGGGGATACGCAGTATTTT; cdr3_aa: CASSSDRGGDTQYF
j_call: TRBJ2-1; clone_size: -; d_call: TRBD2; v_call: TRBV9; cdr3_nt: TGTGCCAGCAGCCCGGGGGGAGGCAGCTCCTACAATGAGCAGTTCTTC; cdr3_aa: CASSPGGGSSYNEQFF
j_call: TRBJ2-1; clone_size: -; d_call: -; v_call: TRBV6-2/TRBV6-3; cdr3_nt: TGTGCCAGCAGTTTTCCCCATGAGCAGTTCTTC; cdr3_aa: CASSFPHEQFF
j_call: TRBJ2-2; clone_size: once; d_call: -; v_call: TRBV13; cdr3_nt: TGTGCCAGCAGCTCCGAAACCGGGGAGCTGTTTTTT; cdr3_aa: CASSSETGELFF
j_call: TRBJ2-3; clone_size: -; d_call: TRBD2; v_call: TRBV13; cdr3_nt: TGTGCCAGCAGCCAGGGACTAGCGGGACCAGATACGCAGTATTTT; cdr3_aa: CASSQGLAGPDTQYF
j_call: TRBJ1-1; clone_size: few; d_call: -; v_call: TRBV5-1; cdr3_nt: TGCGCCAGCAGCTTGGTCGGCAGGGGAGTTACTGAAGCTTTCTTT; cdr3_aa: CASSLVGRGVTEAFF
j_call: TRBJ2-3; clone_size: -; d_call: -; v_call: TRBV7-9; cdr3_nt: TGTGCCAGCAGCCTACAGGGCACTGGCATAAGTACGCAGTATTTT; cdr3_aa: CASSLQGTGISTQYF
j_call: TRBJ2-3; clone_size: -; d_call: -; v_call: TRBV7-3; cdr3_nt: TGTGCCAGCAGCTTAAACGGGTATACGCAGTATTTT; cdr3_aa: CASSLNGYTQYF
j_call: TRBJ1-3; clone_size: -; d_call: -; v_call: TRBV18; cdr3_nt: TGTGCCAGCTCACCACTACCACCGACTACAGGACGGTCTGGAAACACCATATATTTT; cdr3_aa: CASSPLPPTTGRSGNTIYF
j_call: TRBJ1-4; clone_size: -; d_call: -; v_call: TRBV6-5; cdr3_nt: TGTGCCAGCACTGGGACAACAACTAATGAAAAACTGTTTTTT; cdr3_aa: CASTGTTTNEKLFF
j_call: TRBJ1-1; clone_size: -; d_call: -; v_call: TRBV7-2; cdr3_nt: TGTGCCAGCAGCTTAGCGGGGCAGGCTGAAGCTTTCTTT; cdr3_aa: CASSLAGQAEAFF
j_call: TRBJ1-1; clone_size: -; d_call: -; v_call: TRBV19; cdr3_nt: TGTGCCAGTAGTCCGGCAGGGCGAACTGAAGCTTTCTTT; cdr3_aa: CASSPAGRTEAFF
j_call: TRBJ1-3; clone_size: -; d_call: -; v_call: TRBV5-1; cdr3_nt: TGCGCCAGCAGCTTGAGTCGTGGCAACAGGATCTCTGGAAACACCATATATTTT; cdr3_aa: CASSLSRGNRISGNTIYF
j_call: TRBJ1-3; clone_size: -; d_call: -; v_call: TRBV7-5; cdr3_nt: TGTGCCAGAAGCTTAAGTCTGGGGTGGGGAAACACCATATATTTT; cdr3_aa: CARSLSLGWGNTIYF
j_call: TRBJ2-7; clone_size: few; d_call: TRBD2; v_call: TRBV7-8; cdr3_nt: TGTGCCAGCAGCTGGTGGAGGGACGTATTTAGCGGGAGCAGCTCCTACGAGCAGTACTTC; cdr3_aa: CASSWWRDVFSGSSSYEQYF
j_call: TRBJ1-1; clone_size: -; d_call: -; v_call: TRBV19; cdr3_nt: TGTGCCAGTTCTATGGGCACTGAAGCTTTCTTT; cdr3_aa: CASSMGTEAFF
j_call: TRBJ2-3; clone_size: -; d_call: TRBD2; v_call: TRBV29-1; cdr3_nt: TGCAGCGTGGAGGGACTAGCTGTGTCAGATACGCAGTATTTT; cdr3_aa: CSVEGLAVSDTQYF